This T cell receptor (beta chain) was found in a study of control samples from healthy donors and cancer patients. Germline V gene lookup returns CDR1 SGHDN and CDR2 FVKESK. The CDR3 has 14 residues. Trimming left V 0 bases short and J 4 bases short, with 7 bases between. Repertoires were generated with immunoSEQ multiplex PCR, while TCRdb's copy carries only in-frame clones and drops some. The table has more than 110,000 clones, less than 90% seen once; the top ten hold around 9%. Sequenced material: blood. The TCR originated in a woman aged 25 to 39 in good health. This chain links TRBV14 with TRBJ1-5, with D unresolved. The CDR3 DNA sequence: TGTGCCAGCAGCCAAGAGGGTCAGAATCAGCCCCAGCATTTT. Amino acid sequence: CASSQEGQNQPQHF.